This T cell receptor (beta chain) appears in the sequencing data of a study of molecular identifiers for immune sequencing clone quantification. After removal of 7 bases from V and 6 bases from J, the junction contained 5 bases not matched to a gene. Germline CDR1 SGHNT, CDR2 YYREEE (reference sequence). The CDR3 is 13 residues long. This clonotype was counted at least ten times. TCRdb reprocessed the PCR reads with MiXCR, giving one entry per CDR3 protein. The sample has hundreds of thousands of distinct CDR3 sequences, just under 20% seen once. V usage is TRBV5-4 and J usage is TRBJ2-7; 12 bases map to TRBD1. The sample was naive CD8+ T cells from blood, with Jurkat cell RNA spiked in. Subset indicated: FACS-sorted CD8+CD4-CCR7+CD45RA+ naive T cells. The TCR sequence derives from a human donor in good health. Some libraries in this study had Jurkat cell RNA spiked in. The CDR3 loop is CASSGQGAPEQYF. The CDR3, as DNA: TGTGCCAGCTCGGGACAGGGGGCGCCCGAGCAGTACTTC.